This T cell receptor (beta chain) was recovered during a study of blood T cells in healthy people across ages. Study-level results: Higher diversity, along with more naive CD4+ cells, distinguished long-lived donors from aged donors.

Details on this clonotype: Its antigen is unknown.

Next came a second PCR, run for about 7 to 11 cycles, which used a sample-barcoded 5' primer along with a J-beta primer mix. TCRdb re-called the 5' RACE reads through MiXCR, storing one row per CDR3 protein. Of 500,000 to 600,000 distinct CDR3 sequences in the sample, 25% to 30% were seen once. CDR1 is DFQATT, CDR2 SNEGSKA, per germline (reference sequence). The CDR3 contains 15 residues. V was pared by 7 bases and J by 2 bases, with 18 bases between. The TCR comes from an older woman in good health. The rearrangement uses TRBV20-1 and TRBJ1-5; possible D gene TRBD1, 6 bases. The sequencing sample was made of blood. CDR3 sequence: CSGQEGAGGNQPQHF. CDR3 in DNA: TGCAGTGGGCAAGAAGGCGCAGGGGGCAATCAGCCCCAGCATTTT.